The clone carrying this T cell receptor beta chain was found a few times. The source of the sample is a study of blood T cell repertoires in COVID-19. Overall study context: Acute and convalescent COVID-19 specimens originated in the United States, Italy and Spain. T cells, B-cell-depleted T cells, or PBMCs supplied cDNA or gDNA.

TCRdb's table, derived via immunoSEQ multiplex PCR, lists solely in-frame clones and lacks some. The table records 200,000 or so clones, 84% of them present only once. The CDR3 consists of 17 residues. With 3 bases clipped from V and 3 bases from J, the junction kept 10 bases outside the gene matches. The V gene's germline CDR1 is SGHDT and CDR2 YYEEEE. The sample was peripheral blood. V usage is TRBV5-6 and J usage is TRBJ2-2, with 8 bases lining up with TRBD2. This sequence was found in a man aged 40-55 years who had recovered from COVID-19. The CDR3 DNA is TGTGCCAGCAGCTCTAGAGGGCTCGGGAGGGACACCGGGGAGCTGTTTTTT. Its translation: CASSSRGLGRDTGELFF.